These 4 T cell receptor beta chains came from one sample sequenced in a study of cytomegalovirus exposure and HLA in healthy donors. The PCR had 60 Vbeta and 13 Jbeta primers. Produced via immunoSEQ multiplex PCR; TCRdb's table is partial and in-frame only. The sample's table shows roughly 100,000 clones. Sequencing input: PBMCs. Receptors were obtained from a woman aged 25 to 45 in good health and CMV-seronegative.

The chain links TRBV4-2 to TRBJ2-7; 11 nucleotides line up with TRBD2. Trimming removed 4 bases from V and 4 bases from J; junction bases left unmatched: 12. CDR1 and CDR2 from the germline V gene are LGHNA and YNFKEQ. CDR3 size: 17 residues. The CDR3 reads CASSPTGTSGLDYEQYF. The CDR3 nucleotides are TGTGCCAGCAGCCCGACCGGGACTAGCGGCCTCGATTACGAGCAGTACTTC.

The chain recombines TRBV19 with TRBJ2-5; TRBD2 matches at 7 bases. CDR3 length: 13 amino acids. Germline V lookup: CDR1 LNHDA, CDR2 SQIVND (reference sequence). V lost 5 bases to trimming and J lost 5 bases; unmatched junction nucleotides: 5. CDR3 nucleotide sequence: TGTGCCAGTAGTCGGGAGGTTTGGGAGACCCAGTACTTC. The encoded protein is CASSREVWETQYF. Drawing the rest from reference TRBV19 and TRBJ2-5, the complete variable domain is DGGITQSPKYLFRKEGQNVTLSCEQNLNHDAMYWYRQDPGQGLRLIYYSQIVNDFQKGDIAEGYSVSREKKESFPLTVTSAQKNPTAFYLCASSREVWETQYFGPGTRLLVL.

The CDR3 loop is CASSGAGLTDTQYF. The CDR3, as DNA: TGTGCCAGCAGTGGCGCAGGGCTCACAGATACGCAGTATTTT. The V call is TRBV28, the J call TRBJ2-3; weak D call: TRBD1 (5 bases). V lost 5 bases and J 2 bases, leaving 11 bases between the germline ends. Germline values: CDR1 MDHEN, CDR2 SYDVKM. This CDR3 region has 14 residues.

The genes are TRBV7-8 and TRBJ2-3, with 7 nucleotides matching TRBD2. There are 17 residues in the CDR3. V dropped 7 bases and J dropped 1; count of bases not matched to a gene: 14. CDR1 is SGHVS and CDR2 is FQNEAQ in the germline V gene. The CDR3 loop reads CASILREGPGGTDTQYF. CDR3 nucleotides: TGTGCCAGCATCCTGAGGGAGGGCCCGGGCGGCACAGATACGCAGTATTTT.